Listed here are 25 T cell receptor beta chains from one sample, sequenced in a study of shared clonotypes between healthy human individuals. Here immunoSEQ multiplex PCR was the method, and the copy in TCRdb shows in-frame clones only, minus some. The data hold 2 million to 2.5 million clones, with roughly 93% observed a single time. Sequenced: naive CD4+ T cells from PBMCs. Stated subset: CD45RA+ positively selected. These receptors originate from a man younger than 30 in good health. Some clones in this sample may be carry-over from other donors' samples.

In this sample, this clone turned up once. The V gene is TRBV7-3, the J gene TRBJ2-3; 8 bases align to TRBD1. CDR3 length equals 16 residues. The J segment lost 0 bases and the V segment lost 5 bases, leaving 7 bases of the junction unmatched. Germline V gene data show CDR1 as SGHTA and CDR2 as FQGTGA. The CDR3, as DNA: TGTGCCAGCAGCCAACAGGGGGTTCCCAGCACAGATACGCAGTATTTT. This encodes CASSQQGVPSTDTQYF.

Details on this clone: The sample has other DNA sequences that encode this CDR3 too. The chain carries TRBV5-1 and TRBJ2-1; a weak D match, TRBD1 (6 bases). V gave up 4 bases and J gave up 4 bases, with 12 bases separating them. The CDR3 spans 14 residues. Germline-derived CDR1 and CDR2 are SGHRS and YFSETQ. The CDR3 loop is CASSIRTDYNEQFF. The CDR3 DNA sequence: TGCGCCAGCAGCATCCGGACAGATTACAATGAGCAGTTCTTC.

The chain combines TRBV18 with TRBJ2-5; 7 nucleotides align to TRBD2. The V gene end was trimmed by 5 bases and the J gene end by 3 bases; junction bases not matched to a gene: 6. Per germline, CDR1 KGHSH and CDR2 LQKENI. The CDR3 is 14 residues long. The CDR3 loop reads CASSTRTREETQYF. CDR3 bases: TGTGCCAGCTCAACTCGGACTAGGGAAGAGACCCAGTACTTC.

The rearrangement uses TRBV18 and TRBJ2-1; no firm D call. V was cut by 0 bases and J by 8 bases, with 8 bases left in between. CDR1 and CDR2 (germline): KGHSH, LQKENI. There are 13 residues in the CDR3. The CDR3 region has the DNA TGTGCCAGCTCACCACCGTCCTCTTATGAGCAGTTCTTC. Protein: CASSPPSSYEQFF.

Turning to this clone: Other DNA sequences in this sample translate to the same CDR3. V and J are TRBV5-1 and TRBJ2-5, with D uncertain. Germline V lookup: CDR1 SGHRS, CDR2 YFSETQ. The V end was cut by 0 bases, the J end by 5 bases, with 8 bases between. This CDR3 contains 13 residues. CDR3 sequence: CASSLEGRETQYF. The CDR3 bases are TGCGCCAGCAGCTTGGAAGGACGGGAGACCCAGTACTTC.

The chain employs TRBV15 and TRBJ2-7, with 7 bases aligning to TRBD1. This CDR3 spans 15 amino acids. The V gene end was trimmed by 1 base and the J gene end by 3 bases; junction bases not matched to a gene: 6. Germline loops: CDR1 LNHNV, CDR2 YYDKDF (reference sequence). CDR3 in amino acids: CATSRASTGVYEQYF. The CDR3 DNA reads TGTGCCACCAGCAGAGCCTCCACAGGGGTCTACGAGCAGTACTTC.

This clone was picked up a small number of times. The chain joins TRBV11-2 to TRBJ2-7; no clear D. The V and J ends lost 0 bases and 4 bases respectively, with 4 bases between them. Looked up from germline, CDR1 is SGHAT and CDR2 is FQNNGV. The CDR3 runs 12 residues. Here the CDR3 DNA reads TGTGCCAGCAGCTTAGAGGGGTACGAGCAGTACTTC. Translated: CASSLEGYEQYF. Filled out from reference TRBV11-2 and TRBJ2-7, the complete variable domain reads EAGVAQSPRYKIIEKRQSVAFWCNPISGHATLYWYQQILGQGPKLLIQFQNNGVVDDSQLPKDRFSAERLKGVDSTLKIQPAKLEDSAVYLCASSLEGYEQYFGPGTRLTVT.

V usage is TRBV2 and J usage is TRBJ2-6; D is unresolved. This CDR3 region has 14 residues. Germline V gene sequence: CDR1 SNHLY, CDR2 FYNNEI. V lost 6 bases and J 4 bases, leaving 10 bases between the germline ends. The CDR3 nucleotides are TGTGCCAGCAGGACCCTTATGGGGGCCAACGTCCTGACTTTC. Its translation: CASRTLMGANVLTF.

This chain uses TRBV7-2 with TRBJ1-4; TRBD1 matches at 9 bases. V lost 5 bases to trimming and J lost 5 bases; unmatched junction nucleotides: 6. Per the germline V gene, CDR1 is SGHTA and CDR2 is FQGNSA. The CDR3 sequence is 15 residues long. The CDR3 sequence: CASSLRGTGNEKLFF. The CDR3 coding sequence is TGTGCCAGCAGCCTAAGGGGGACAGGGAATGAAAAACTGTTTTTT.

This clone occurred once. The rearrangement links TRBV27 to TRBJ2-5, with D possibly being TRBD1 (6 bases). With 5 bases removed from V and 4 bases from J, the gap between germline ends came to 14 bases. Per the germline V gene, CDR1 is MNHEY and CDR2 is SMNVEV (reference sequence). CDR3 size: 14 residues. CDR3 protein: CASSNYRVGETQYF. In DNA, the CDR3 is TGTGCCAGCAGTAACTACAGGGTCGGAGAGACCCAGTACTTC.

This chain links TRBV5-1 with TRBJ2-1, with TRBD2 identical over 11 bases. Per germline, CDR1 SGHRS and CDR2 YFSETQ. Losses at the gene ends were 2 bases for V and 7 bases for J; bases not matched to a gene: 5. The CDR3 runs 15 residues. CDR3 DNA: TGCGCCAGCAGCTTAACTAGCGGGAGTCGGAATGAGCAGTTCTTC. Translating it yields CASSLTSGSRNEQFF.

The genes are TRBV7-6 and TRBJ2-7, with TRBD1 identical over 7 bases. The germline V gene has CDR1 SGHVS and CDR2 FNYEAQ. V was clipped by 2 bases and J by 0 bases; unmatched bases: 4. This CDR3 has 15 residues. The CDR3 DNA reads TGTGCCAGCAGCTTAAGTCAGGGGGACTCCTACGAGCAGTACTTC. This codes for CASSLSQGDSYEQYF. The full variable domain, rest sourced from reference TRBV7-6 and TRBJ2-7, is GAGVSQSPRYKVTKRGQDVALRCDPISGHVSLYWYRQALGQGPEFLTYFNYEAQQDKSGLPNDRFSAERPEGSISTLTIQRTEQRDSAMYRCASSLSQGDSYEQYFGPGTRLTVT.

On this clone itself: The sample holds other DNA sequences that translate to the same CDR3. This rearrangement joins TRBV29-1 to TRBJ1-2; TRBD1 matches at 9 bases. This CDR3 comprises 13 residues. V lost 4 bases, J lost 4 bases, and 4 bases stayed unmatched. Germline CDR1 and CDR2: SQVTM and ANQGSEA. The CDR3, as DNA: TGCAGCGTTGCGGGACAGGGCTCCTATGGCTACACCTTC. Translating it yields CSVAGQGSYGYTF.

The chain joins TRBV7-2 to TRBJ2-7; 9 nucleotides match TRBD2. The CDR3 sequence is 14 residues long. With 5 bases clipped from V and 4 bases from J, the junction kept 6 bases outside the gene matches. Germline V CDR1 and CDR2: SGHTA, FQGNSA. CDR3 DNA sequence: TGTGCCAGCAGCCCTAGCGGGACAAAATACGAGCAGTACTTC. Amino acid sequence: CASSPSGTKYEQYF.

The V call is TRBV10-1, the J call TRBJ2-1; no reliable D call. The germline CDR1 and CDR2 sequences are WNHNN and SYGVQD (reference sequence). Deletions cut 5 bases from V and 0 bases from J, with 11 bases between. CDR3 size: 15 residues. CDR3 region: CASSLTRSSYNEQFF. CDR3 nucleotides: TGCGCCAGCAGTTTGACACGCAGCTCCTACAATGAGCAGTTCTTC.

This chain joins TRBV7-9 and TRBJ2-3, with TRBD2 matching over 11 bases. CDR1 and CDR2 from the germline V gene are SEHNR and FQNEAQ (reference sequence). This CDR3 is 17 amino acids long. Germline trimming cut 2 bases from V and 6 bases from J; bases unmatched to any gene: 10. CDR3 amino acids: CASSLRIRTSGLDTQYF. CDR3 DNA sequence: TGTGCCAGCAGCTTAAGGATCAGGACTAGCGGGCTTGATACGCAGTATTTT. Together with reference TRBV7-9 and TRBJ2-3, the CDR3 gives the full variable domain: DTGVSQNPRHKITKRGQNVTFRCDPISEHNRLYWYRQTLGQGPEFLTYFQNEAQLEKSRLLSDRFSAERPKGSFSTLEIQRTEQGDSAMYLCASSLRIRTSGLDTQYFGPGTRLTVL.

V and J are TRBV7-3 and TRBJ1-1; the match to TRBD1 covers 10 bases. The V gene's germline CDR1 is SGHTA and CDR2 FQGTGA. The CDR3 covers 15 residues. V gave up 5 bases and J gave up 6 bases; unmatched junction bases: 9. This CDR3 reads CASSPSTGGYAEAFF. DNA for the CDR3: TGTGCCAGCAGCCCGTCGACAGGGGGCTACGCTGAAGCTTTCTTT.

This chain uses TRBV9 with TRBJ2-2; D is unclear. Deletions cut 0 bases from V and 5 bases from J, with 8 bases between. The V gene's germline CDR1 is SGDLS and CDR2 YYNGEE. CDR3 size: 14 residues. In nucleotides, the CDR3 is TGTGCCAGCAGCGTAGAGTTAGGGACCGGGGAGCTGTTTTTT. Amino acid sequence: CASSVELGTGELFF.

The CDR3 sequence is CAWSVPGIPNNEQFF. DNA of the CDR3: TGTGCCTGGAGTGTACCGGGGATTCCCAACAATGAGCAGTTCTTC. The V gene is TRBV30, the J gene TRBJ2-1; D possibly corresponds to TRBD2 (5 bases). This CDR3 contains 15 residues. Germline lookup yields CDR1 GTSNPN and CDR2 SVGIG (reference sequence). V was clipped by 0 bases and J by 5 bases, with 14 bases between them.

The rearrangement links TRBV5-1 to TRBJ2-2, with 7 bases fitting TRBD1. The CDR3 has 18 residues. With V trimmed by 0 bases and J by 4 bases, 12 bases remained unmatched. Germline V gene data show CDR1 as SGHRS and CDR2 as YFSETQ. The CDR3, as DNA: TGCGCCAGCAGCTTGGTTGGTAGGGGGACAGCCTCCACCGGGGAGCTGTTTTTT. It codes for CASSLVGRGTASTGELFF.

Concerning this clone: This sample includes further DNA sequences coding for the same CDR3. The V gene is TRBV9, the J gene TRBJ1-5, with D unclear. The V end lost 0 bases, the J end lost 6 bases, and 7 bases lay between the germline ends. CDR1 is SGDLS, CDR2 YYNGEE, per germline. The CDR3 has 13 residues. The CDR3 sequence: CASSVGEGQPQHF. CDR3 DNA: TGTGCCAGCAGCGTAGGGGAAGGTCAGCCCCAGCATTTT.

The V gene is TRBV30, the J gene TRBJ2-1; no clear D gene. This CDR3 spans 10 amino acids. Between the trimmed V and J ends, which lost 3 bases and 10 bases, there was a span of 7 bases. CDR1 is GTSNPN, CDR2 SVGIG, per germline (reference sequence). The CDR3 DNA sequence: TGTGCCTGGAGCGGGCGGGAGCAGTTCTTC. Its protein product is CAWSGREQFF.

CDR3 sequence reads: CASSQGLSEKLFF. CDR3 DNA sequence: TGCGCCAGCAGCCAAGGGTTGTCTGAAAAACTGTTTTTT. This chain links TRBV4-1 with TRBJ1-4, with D uncertain. This CDR3 comprises 13 residues. V lost 1 base to trimming and J lost 7 bases, with 7 bases between them. Looked up from germline, CDR1 is MGHRA and CDR2 is YSYEKL.

This sequence joins TRBV28 and TRBJ2-7; 8 nucleotides match TRBD1. The CDR3 runs 15 residues. Per the germline V gene, CDR1 is MDHEN and CDR2 is SYDVKM. J was trimmed by 3 bases and V by 8 bases; bases with no gene match: 12. This CDR3 reads CASRINRGLGYEQYF. The CDR3 region has the DNA TGTGCCAGCCGAATAAACAGGGGGTTGGGCTACGAGCAGTACTTC.

This chain links TRBV10-3 with TRBJ2-1; 14 positions match TRBD2. This CDR3 spans 16 amino acids. V trimming: 3 bases; J trimming: 7 bases; junction bases outside the gene matches: 5. Germline lookup yields CDR1 ENHRY and CDR2 SYGVKD. This chain's CDR3 is CAISDGTSGRGNEQFF. The CDR3, as DNA: TGTGCCATCAGTGACGGGACTAGCGGGAGAGGTAATGAGCAGTTCTTC.